This TCR beta chain was captured by sequencing in a study of blood T cell repertoires in COVID-19. Study context: The United States, Italy and Spain supplied acute and convalescent COVID-19 samples. From T cells, B-cell-depleted T cells, or PBMCs came the material, which was cDNA or gDNA.

Germline V gene data show CDR1 as LGHDT and CDR2 as YNNKEL (reference sequence). Trimming left V 2 bases short and J 6 bases short, with 16 bases between. The CDR3 is 15 amino acids. The authors' processing: Reference gene primer amplification yielded estimated nucleated cell counts. Here immunoSEQ multiplex PCR was the method, and the copy in TCRdb shows in-frame clones only, minus some. D and trimming come from the DNA, and the V and J calls and clone size come from that table. This sample has around 140,000 clones, with approximately 86% found just once. This sequence originates from a woman aged 55 to 70 with acute or convalescent COVID-19. Material for sequencing was peripheral blood. The chain carries TRBV3-1 (or the pseudogene TRBV3-2) and TRBJ1-2, with D possibly being TRBD1 (6 bases). CDR3 sequence (DNA): TGTGCCAGCAGCCAAAGTACGGGGGGCGCCGATGGCTACACCTTC. It codes for CASSQSTGGADGYTF.